Shown below are 25 T cell receptor beta chains from a single sample sequenced in a study of human T cells and chemical hapten exposure. Specified time point: pre-sensitization, week 0. Stated treatment: therapeutic diphenylcyclopropenone sensitization with weekly scalp DPC. TCRdb redid the calling of the RACE reads with MiXCR, one entry per CDR3 protein. The data show roughly 380,000 distinct CDR3 sequences, less than 6.5% seen once. This specimen consisted of whole blood, obtained in connection with sensitization to the hapten diphenylcyclopropenone (DPC). The receptors shown here come from a woman aged 50 to 65 with alopecia areata. Some clones in this sample may be carry-over from other donors' samples.

This clonotype appeared many times. The chain couples TRBV12-3 or TRBV12-4 to TRBJ2-3; perhaps TRBD1 as D (5 bases). Trimming stripped 7 bases from V and 4 bases from J, with 9 bases between. This CDR3 spans 12 amino acids. The CDR3, as DNA: TGTGCCAGCACCCAGGGCCCAGATACGCAGTATTTT. Its translation is CASTQGPDTQYF.

The chain employs TRBV3-1 and TRBJ2-1; D remains unclear. In germline, CDR1 is LGHDT, CDR2 YNNKEL (reference sequence). The germline V and J ends were trimmed by 0 bases and 0 bases, with 12 bases remaining between them. The CDR3 consists of 17 residues. The CDR3 is CASSQDIGLSSYNEQFF. DNA for the CDR3: TGTGCCAGCAGCCAAGATATCGGGCTGAGCTCCTACAATGAGCAGTTCTTC.

In this sample, this clonotype turned up many times. The J gene is TRBJ2-2, the V gene TRBV9; TRBD1 is a possible D gene (5 bases). The CDR3 has 15 residues. CDR1 and CDR2 from the germline V gene are SGDLS and YYNGEE. Trimming pared 3 bases from V and 4 bases from J, leaving 13 bases between. The CDR3 region has the DNA TGTGCCAGCAGCGGAAGTCAGGGCTTCACCGGGGAGCTGTTTTTT. Its protein product is CASSGSQGFTGELFF.

A few counts support this clonotype. The chain carries TRBV6-6 and TRBJ2-3; D is uncertain. Germline CDR1 reads MNHNY; CDR2 reads SVGAGI (reference sequence). V gave up 5 bases and J gave up 4 bases, with 7 bases separating them. CDR3 size: 12 residues. CDR3 DNA sequence: TGTGCCAGCAGTATGAGAGCAGATACGCAGTATTTT. It codes for CASSMRADTQYF.

V gene TRBV11-3 combines with J gene TRBJ2-1, with 8 bases lining up with TRBD2. J lost 6 bases, V lost 1 base, and 2 bases had no gene match. Germline V lookup: CDR1 SGHNT, CDR2 YENEEA. CDR3 length equals 14 residues. The CDR3: CASSLVGGANEQFF. For the CDR3, the DNA is TGTGCCAGCAGCTTAGTCGGGGGGGCCAATGAGCAGTTCTTC.

This chain links TRBV2 with TRBJ2-2, with D perhaps given as TRBD1 or TRBD2 (5 bases each). Germline lookup yields CDR1 SNHLY and CDR2 FYNNEI. The CDR3 has 10 residues. Between the trimmed V and J ends, which lost 8 bases and 10 bases, there was a span of 8 bases. This CDR3 reads CASRGPELFF. The DNA for the CDR3 is TGTGCCAGCCGGGGCCCGGAGCTGTTTTTT.

The chain couples TRBV4-3 to TRBJ2-5; D uncertain. This CDR3 is built from 10 residues. From germline, CDR1 is LGHNA and CDR2 YSLEER. Trimming took off 4 bases at V and 8 bases at J, with 5 bases between the two ends. CDR3 sequence reads: CASSLTTQYF. In nucleotides, the CDR3 is TGCGCCAGCAGCCTGACAACCCAGTACTTC.

The chain is built from TRBV11-2 and TRBJ2-3; 7 bases agree with TRBD1. Germline-derived CDR1 and CDR2 are SGHAT and FQNNGV. This CDR3 is built from 12 residues. The trim removed 6 bases at V and 7 bases at J, leaving 4 bases unmatched. The CDR3 here is CASRSGGYTQYF. CDR3 nucleotide sequence: TGTGCCAGCAGGTCAGGGGGATATACGCAGTATTTT.

The genes are TRBV4-2 and TRBJ1-1; possible D gene TRBD1, 5 bases. This CDR3 comprises 16 residues. Per the germline V gene, CDR1 is LGHNA and CDR2 is YNFKEQ. Trimming cost V 2 bases and J 4 bases, with 17 bases left between them. The CDR3, as DNA: TGTGCCAGCAGCCAACTAACACCGAGGGGTCGCACTGAAGCTTTCTTT. Protein: CASSQLTPRGRTEAFF.

With regard to this clonotype: At one end, the junction sequence differs from germline, possibly due to a read error. The rearrangement joins TRBV7-3 to TRBJ2-1, with a possible D match to TRBD2 (6 bases). Germline CDR1 is SGHTA and CDR2 is FQGTGA. This CDR3 contains 15 residues. The CDR3 region is CASTLGGGSNNEQFF. The CDR3 nucleotides read TGTGCCAGCACCTTAGGAGGAGGGTCGAACAATGAGCAGTTCTTC.

This clonotype was observed many times. The gene calls are TRBV24-1 and TRBJ2-1; possible D gene TRBD2, 5 bases. The CDR3 runs 16 residues. CDR1 and CDR2 (germline): KGHDR, SFDVKD. With 3 bases removed from V and 4 bases from J, the gap between germline ends came to 15 bases. The CDR3 sequence: CATSDPLSGGYNEQFF. CDR3 nucleotides: TGTGCCACCAGTGATCCGCTCAGCGGAGGTTACAATGAGCAGTTCTTC.

In its sample, this clonotype was seen many times. This sequence joins TRBV12-3 or TRBV12-4 and TRBJ2-1; the match to TRBD2 covers 15 bases. Trimming removed 6 bases from V and 8 bases from J; junction bases left unmatched: 5. The CDR3 totals 15 residues. The CDR3: CASRPGLAGGDEQFF. The CDR3 DNA follows: TGTGCCAGCAGGCCAGGACTAGCGGGAGGGGATGAGCAGTTCTTC.

This clonotype was observed at least ten times. The chain links TRBV5-1 to TRBJ1-2, with D unresolved. V was shortened by 0 bases and J by 4 bases, with 7 bases between the two germline ends. The CDR3 contains 13 residues. In germline, CDR1 is SGHRS, CDR2 YFSETQ. The DNA of the CDR3 is TGCGCCAGCAGCTTGGGGACCCCCTATGGCTACACCTTC. Amino acid sequence: CASSLGTPYGYTF.

The chain recombines TRBV20-1 with TRBJ1-5; unclear D gene. Trimming removed 0 bases at V and 5 bases at J, with 14 bases between. There are 15 residues in the CDR3. The germline V gene has CDR1 DFQATT and CDR2 SNEGSKA (reference sequence). The chain's CDR3 is CSARDNGKRDQPQHF. DNA of the CDR3: TGCAGTGCTAGAGATAACGGGAAGAGGGATCAGCCCCAGCATTTT.

Ten or more counts support this clonotype. The chain is built from TRBV7-2 and TRBJ1-1, with D unclear. With 11 bases removed from V and 2 bases from J, the gap between germline ends came to 15 bases. Germline CDR1 reads SGHTA; CDR2 reads FQGNSA. The CDR3 is made up of 13 amino acids. The CDR3 region has the DNA TGTGCCGCCTGCGTGGGCTTAAACACTGAAGCTTTCTTT. Residues: CAACVGLNTEAFF. The whole variable domain, filled in from reference TRBV7-2 and TRBJ1-1, reads GAGVSQSPSNKVTEKGKDVELRCDPISGHTALYWYRQSLGQGLEFLIYFQGNSAPDKSGLPSDRFSAERTGGSVSTLTIQRTQQEDSAVYLCAACVGLNTEAFFGQGTRLTVV.

This clonotype was observed many times. CDR3 residues: CASSYGINTGELFF. For the CDR3, the DNA is TGTGCCAGCAGTTACGGCATTAACACCGGGGAGCTGTTTTTT. The genes are TRBV6-5 and TRBJ2-2; D call uncertain. V lost 2 bases, J lost 2 bases, and 6 bases lay in between. Germline CDR1 is MNHEY and CDR2 is SVGAGI. This CDR3 spans 14 amino acids.

This clonotype was observed a few times. This rearrangement joins TRBV28 to TRBJ2-5, with TRBD2 matching 11 bases. This CDR3 has 17 residues. CDR1 is MDHEN, CDR2 SYDVKM, per germline. With 4 bases clipped from V and 5 bases from J, the junction kept 12 bases outside the gene matches. The CDR3 is CASSSSPGLAGGETQYF. The CDR3 DNA sequence: TGTGCCAGCAGTTCTAGCCCCGGCCTAGCGGGAGGCGAGACCCAGTACTTC. The full variable domain, its missing parts supplied by reference TRBV28 and TRBJ2-5, is DVKVTQSSRYLVKRTGEKVFLECVQDMDHENMFWYRQDPGLGLRLIYFSYDVKMKEKGDIPEGYSVSREKKERFSLILESASTNQTSMYLCASSSSPGLAGGETQYFGPGTRLLVL.

This clonotype was counted between two and nine times. J is TRBJ1-1 and V is TRBV5-1, with unresolved D. CDR3 length: 15 residues. Germline lookup yields CDR1 SGHRS and CDR2 YFSETQ. V was clipped by 3 bases and J by 1 base, with 13 bases between them. The CDR3 DNA sequence: TGCGCCAGCAGCTCTCAAGACGGACGGAACACTGAAGCTTTCTTT. This sequence encodes CASSSQDGRNTEAFF.

J is TRBJ1-1 and V is TRBV3-1, with D tentatively TRBD1 (5 bases). The CDR3 spans 15 residues. Germline-derived CDR1 and CDR2 are LGHDT and YNNKEL (reference sequence). V was shortened by 4 bases and J by 5 bases, with 17 bases between the two germline ends. The CDR3 DNA sequence: TGTGCCAGCAGCCCCTTTCCGGGGGGTCGGACTGAAGCTTTCTTT. Its protein product is CASSPFPGGRTEAFF.

Ten or more counts support this clonotype. This chain uses TRBV7-3 with TRBJ1-1, with 7 bases lining up with TRBD1. J lost 2 bases, V lost 5 bases, and 8 bases had no gene match. The CDR3 covers 15 residues. Germline assignment: CDR1 SGHTA and CDR2 FQGTGA. CDR3 region: CASSQGGQLNTEAFF. Here the CDR3 DNA reads TGTGCCAGCAGCCAGGGGGGGCAGCTCAACACTGAAGCTTTCTTT.

This clonotype was counted only a few times. The V call is TRBV4-1, the J call TRBJ2-3; D is undetermined. Germline loops: CDR1 MGHRA, CDR2 YSYEKL. The CDR3 consists of 15 residues. Between the trimmed V and J ends, which lost 1 base and 1 base, there was a span of 9 bases. The CDR3 nucleotides are TGCGCCAGCAGCCAAGTTCCGTCCGGCACAGATACGCAGTATTTT. Encoded protein: CASSQVPSGTDTQYF.

This clonotype was recorded a few times. The rearrangement uses TRBV7-6 and TRBJ2-5; D possibly matches TRBD1 or TRBD2 (5 bases each). This CDR3 is 14 amino acids long. CDR1 and CDR2 from the germline V gene are SGHVS and FNYEAQ. Trimming shortened V by 5 bases and J by 1 base, and 11 bases separated the two germline ends. The CDR3 spells CASSRGRVQETQYF. The CDR3 region has the DNA TGTGCCAGCAGCCGGGGACGGGTCCAAGAGACCCAGTACTTC.

This clonotype was seen at least ten times. The V gene is TRBV7-8, the J gene TRBJ2-3; 10 nucleotides align to TRBD2. Unmatched junction bases numbered 15, after V lost 3 bases and J lost 0 bases. Germline V CDR1 and CDR2: SGHVS, FQNEAQ. The CDR3 is 20 amino acids. CDR3 DNA sequence: TGTGCCAGCAGCTTCCCCAAGCGGGGGGGAGAAGACAATAGCACAGATACGCAGTATTTT. It encodes CASSFPKRGGEDNSTDTQYF.

This clonotype was recorded at least ten times. The chain uses TRBV9 and TRBJ2-5; TRBD1 aligns across 8 bases. Germline V gene sequence: CDR1 SGDLS, CDR2 YYNGEE. Trimming at V came to 4 bases and at J to 4 bases, leaving 9 bases not matched to a gene. CDR3 length equals 15 residues. CDR3 sequence reads: CASSRGAGGGETQYF. CDR3 in DNA: TGTGCCAGCAGCAGGGGTGCAGGGGGCGGAGAGACCCAGTACTTC.

The sample holds many counts of this clonotype. The chain combines TRBV7-9 with TRBJ1-4; a possible D gene is TRBD1 (5 bases). In germline, CDR1 is SEHNR, CDR2 FQNEAQ (reference sequence). CDR3 length equals 14 residues. V lost 1 base and J lost 4, with 7 bases in between. CDR3 sequence: CASSLVQGNEKLFF. DNA for the CDR3: TGTGCCAGCAGCTTAGTCCAGGGTAATGAAAAACTGTTTTTT. Combining the CDR3 with reference TRBV7-9 and TRBJ1-4 gives the whole variable domain DTGVSQNPRHKITKRGQNVTFRCDPISEHNRLYWYRQTLGQGPEFLTYFQNEAQLEKSRLLSDRFSAERPKGSFSTLEIQRTEQGDSAMYLCASSLVQGNEKLFFGSGTQLSVL.